This T cell receptor beta chain was obtained from a study of blood T cell repertoires in COVID-19. Study context: Sites across the United States, Italy and Spain contributed samples from acute and convalescent COVID-19. T cells, B-cell-depleted T cells, or PBMCs supplied cDNA or gDNA.

Germline CDR1 and CDR2: LNHDA and SQIVND (reference sequence). This CDR3 is 18 amino acids long. The trim removed 5 bases at V and 4 bases at J, leaving 10 bases unmatched. Per the original data handling: Estimated nucleated cell counts came from reference gene primer amplification. Data came from immunoSEQ multiplex PCR; TCRdb stores just in-frame clones and leaves some out. V, J and clone size are taken as reported in that table, and D and trimming were inferred from the DNA itself. There are 150,000 to 200,000 clones in the sample; roughly nine tenths occur only once, and roughly 21% lies in the top ten.

The chain recombines TRBV19 with TRBJ2-3; 15 positions agree with TRBD2. Sequencing was carried out using peripheral blood. This TCR was recovered from a man aged 55 to 70 with active or convalescent COVID-19. The chain's CDR3 is CASSSFGRTSGGADTQYF. In nucleotides, the CDR3 is TGTGCCAGTAGTTCTTTCGGTCGGACTAGCGGGGGGGCAGATACGCAGTATTTT.